This note documents a single T cell receptor (beta chain) sequence. At least ten counts were recorded for this clonotype. Its antigen is still unknown. No much larger clone exists at a distance of one base, and base qualities are not known. The library was produced with multiplex PCR. The instrument given in TCRdb is Illumina HiSeq 4000. CDR3 regions were amplified by Arm-PCR with iRepertoire HTBI primers to construct TCR beta libraries. Gel purification was performed on PCR products prior to sequencing. The authors' pipeline ran thus. A total of roughly 58 TRBV and 14 TRBJ segments were identified across samples and were used for gene usage analysis of CDR3 amino acid clonotypes. COPE and FqMerger were used to merge filtered high-quality paired reads into contigs. BLAST was used to align contigs to IMGT TRBV, TRBD and TRBJ reference genes, with CDR3 defined following IMGT. Any clonotype with a frequency above 0.1% was counted as a highly expanded clone. Repertoire diversity was measured by Shannon entropy, and V-J evenness by the Gini coefficient. Public clonotypes were defined as clonotypes shared by more than one individual. Using fastp trimming at Q25 and MiXCR clonotype assembly, TCRdb reanalyzed the public sequencing data and kept in-frame beta chains. Rows with one shared CDR3 protein collapse into an entry with the most common genes and DNA. The V and J calls and clone size come from TCRdb's table, not from the authors' own analysis. Here the sample has 400,000 to 500,000 distinct CDR3 sequences; 12% to 15% occur a single time. Under 20% of the sample comes from the top ten.

Taken with the paper, the label for time point translates to: newly diagnosed GD, antithyroid drugs for less than 3 months. For both TCR sequencing and RNA sequencing, RNA was extracted from PBMCs in TRIzol. Graves' disease was diagnosed according to American Thyroid Association guidelines. The patients came from an endocrinology department in Xi'an, China. Each patient gave about 9.1 milliliters of peripheral blood, collected in an EDTA anticoagulant tube. Ficoll Paque Plus density gradient separation was used to isolate PBMCs, and no additional T cell sorting was done. An Agilent 2100 Bioanalyzer and agarose gel were used to check RNA quality, while a NanoDrop 2000 measured RNA concentration. These data belong to a study of regulatory T cells in long-lasting Graves disease (dated by TCRdb to the early 2020s). About the investigation overall: Newly diagnosed Graves' disease patients had taken antithyroid drugs for less than 3 months. Persistent Graves' disease patients were compared with newly diagnosed Graves' disease patients by peripheral blood TCR sequencing and RNA sequencing. The study was conducted in China and was registered as a clinical trial. A total of roughly 33 samples were covered by TCR sequencing, comprising some 13 persistent and around 20 newly diagnosed Graves' disease patients. General study outcomes and caveats: Compared with newly diagnosed patients, persistent Graves' disease patients had lower TCR Shannon entropy and fewer highly expanded clones, which suggests clonal expansion. Peripheral blood alone was examined, since thyroid tissue, which constituted the primary lesion, could not be accessed. Persistent patients shared more public clonotypes among themselves (under 3,000) than newly diagnosed patients did (over 900). Sequencing and analysis were restricted to the TCR beta chain. The authors acknowledged the small sample size as a limitation that may reduce accuracy.

In addition, the sample was reused for a study of T cells in Graves' hyperthyroidism and ophthalmopathy. As the second paper documents: Stable Graves' hyperthyroidism was defined as the absence of progression to ophthalmopathy over 18 months of follow-up. The hyperthyroidism patients were between 18 and 65 years old and newly diagnosed, with a disease duration of less than 2 months. Exclusion was applied to patients with uncontrolled infections, other autoimmune diseases, pregnancy or lactation. Diagnoses were established on the basis of clinical symptoms, serum thyroxine and TRAb, thyroid ultrasound, and orbital computed tomography. The TCR CDR3 was subjected to a first round of RT-PCR using the HTBI primer set and the Qiagen OneStep RT-PCR kit. Blood samples also contained most of the expanded thyroid clonotypes (frequency above 0.001), which suggests that blood repertoires may reflect thyroid immune responses. In cross-validation, a model built on a 13 V-J signature told ophthalmopathy apart from stable hyperthyroidism with approximately 90% sensitivity and roughly 81% specificity, and in testing the same model reached 80%/75%. During validation, the model predicted progression to ophthalmopathy a median of around 6 months ahead of onset, with almost 71% sensitivity and 72% to 80% specificity. A discovery cohort of 95 to 100 patients, roughly 45 with Graves' ophthalmopathy and about 58 with stable Graves' hyperthyroidism, was used to find distinguishing TCR V-J signatures. Whether ophthalmopathy could be predicted prospectively was tested in an independent validation cohort made up of about 18 hyperthyroidism patients plus 17 patients who later progressed to ophthalmopathy. The 100 discovery patients were randomly divided into training and test sets at a 7:3 ratio. Thyroid tissue and blood T-cell repertoires from roughly 6 Graves' hyperthyroidism patients were also compared in the study. After sampling, hyperthyroidism patients received methimazole starting at 30 mg daily, and ophthalmopathy patients received high-dose intravenous methylprednisolone. Libraries were constructed in a second round of multiplex PCR, after which size selection and purification were performed. The libraries were sequenced on an Illumina HiSeq2000 using paired-end 100 bp reads. SOAPnuke was used to process the raw data, with reads discarded if the reads contained adapters or uncalled bases, had a mean Phred below 15, or lacked an exact constant-primer or identifier match. High-quality paired reads were merged with COPE v1.2.5, and unique nucleotide sequences were defined as clonotypes. MiTCR v1.1 was used to align clonotypes to the IMGT TRBV, TRBD and TRBJ reference segments. Only V-J combinations with frequency above 0.0001, covering 99% to 99.2% of repertoires, were analysed. A TCS score was defined as the ratio of F50 (clonal expansion) to E x V (chaos), with BLOSUM62-based TCRdist applied between CDR3 peptides within each V-J. Welch's t-statistics and random forest reduced fewer than 550 V-J features to under 15, which were used in a naive Bayes classifier (R e1071). Sample size was not statistically predetermined, and blinding of investigators to group allocation was not performed. TCR Vbeta CDR3 sequencing of 140 or so peripheral blood samples (around 45 ophthalmopathy, 75 to 80 hyperthyroidism and roughly 17 progressor patients) is reported in the paper.

The source was peripheral blood mononuclear cells (PBMCs), collected at new diagnosis, from a patient treated with antithyroid drugs. The clonotype originates from a woman aged 45-60 years with Graves disease. Donor details come from another sample of the same person, matched by shared clones.

The nucleotides read TGTGCCAGCAGCGTAGTGGCAGGCGGAAACACCATATATTTT. Its protein reads: CASSVVAGGNTIYF. The sequence joins TRBV9 to TRBJ1-3, with the D gene not confidently named. CDR1 and CDR2 are drawn from the germline V gene: SGDLS, YYNGEE. The V end loses 0 bases and the J end loses 4 bases, and a stretch of 8 bases separates them. Inclusive of the bounding cysteine and phenylalanine, the CDR3 is 14 residues long. Here the CDR3 DNA is all that survives: 42 bases in frame from base 1.